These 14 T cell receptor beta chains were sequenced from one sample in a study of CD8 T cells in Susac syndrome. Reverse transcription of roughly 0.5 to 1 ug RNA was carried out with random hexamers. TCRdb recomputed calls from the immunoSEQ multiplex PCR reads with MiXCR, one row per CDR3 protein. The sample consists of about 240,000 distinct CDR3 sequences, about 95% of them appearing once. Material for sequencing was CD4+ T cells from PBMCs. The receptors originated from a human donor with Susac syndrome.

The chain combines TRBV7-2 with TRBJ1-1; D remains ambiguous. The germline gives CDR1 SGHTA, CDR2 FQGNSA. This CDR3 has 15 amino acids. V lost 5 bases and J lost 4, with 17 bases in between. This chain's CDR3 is CASSPKLPLGTEAFF. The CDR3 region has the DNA TGTGCCAGCAGCCCCAAATTACCCTTGGGCACTGAAGCTTTCTTT.

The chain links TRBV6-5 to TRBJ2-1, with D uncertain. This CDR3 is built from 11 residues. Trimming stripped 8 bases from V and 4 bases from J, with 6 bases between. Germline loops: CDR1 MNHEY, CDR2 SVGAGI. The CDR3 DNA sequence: TGTGCCAGCGGAACGTACAATGAGCAGTTCTTC. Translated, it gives CASGTYNEQFF.

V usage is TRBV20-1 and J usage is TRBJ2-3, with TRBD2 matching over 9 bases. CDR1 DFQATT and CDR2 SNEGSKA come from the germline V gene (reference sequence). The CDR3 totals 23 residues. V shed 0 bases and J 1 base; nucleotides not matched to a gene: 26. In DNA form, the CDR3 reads TGCAGTGCTAGAGATTCCCGGCAACACAACCTCGGTAGCGGGAGATTGGGCACAGATACGCAGTATTTT. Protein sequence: CSARDSRQHNLGSGRLGTDTQYF.

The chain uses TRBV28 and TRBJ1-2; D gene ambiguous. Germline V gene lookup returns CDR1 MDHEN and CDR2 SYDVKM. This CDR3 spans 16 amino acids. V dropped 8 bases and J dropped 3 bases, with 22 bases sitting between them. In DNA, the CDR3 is TGTGCCAGCGAAGCACCGAGACCCATCTCGCACTATGGCTACACCTTC. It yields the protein CASEAPRPISHYGYTF.

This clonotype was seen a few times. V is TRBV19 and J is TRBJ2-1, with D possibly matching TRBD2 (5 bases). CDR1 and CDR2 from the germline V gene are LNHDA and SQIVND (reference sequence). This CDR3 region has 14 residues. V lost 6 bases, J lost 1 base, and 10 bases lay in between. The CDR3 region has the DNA TGTGCCAGTAGCCTCAGAGGGTCCTACAATGAGCAGTTCTTC. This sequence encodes CASSLRGSYNEQFF.

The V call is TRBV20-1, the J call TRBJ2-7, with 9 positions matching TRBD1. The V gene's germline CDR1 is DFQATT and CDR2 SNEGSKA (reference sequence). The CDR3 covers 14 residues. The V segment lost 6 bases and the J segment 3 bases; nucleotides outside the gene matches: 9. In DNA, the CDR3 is TGCAGTGCCCCGAGGACAGGGGCGAACTACGAGCAGTACTTC. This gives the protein CSAPRTGANYEQYF.

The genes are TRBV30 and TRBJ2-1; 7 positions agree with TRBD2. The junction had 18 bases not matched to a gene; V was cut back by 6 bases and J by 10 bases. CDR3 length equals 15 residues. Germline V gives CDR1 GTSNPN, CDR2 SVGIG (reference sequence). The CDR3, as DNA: TGTGCCTGCCCTCGGGGCGGACTAGGCCCTCAGGAGCAGTTCTTC. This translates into CACPRGGLGPQEQFF.

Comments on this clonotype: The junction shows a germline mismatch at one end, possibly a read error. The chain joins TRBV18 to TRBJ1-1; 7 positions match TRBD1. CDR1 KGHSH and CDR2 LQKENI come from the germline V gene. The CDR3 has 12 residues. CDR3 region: CASSRQGAEAFF. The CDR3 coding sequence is TGTGCCAGTTCACGACAGGGTGCTGAAGCTTTCTTT. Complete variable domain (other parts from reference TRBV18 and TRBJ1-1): NAGVMQNPRHLVRRRGQEARLRCSPMKGHSHVYWYRQLPEEGLKFMVYLQKENIIDESGMPKERFSAEFPKEGPSILRIQQVVRGDSAAYFCASSRQGAEAFFGQGTRLTVV.

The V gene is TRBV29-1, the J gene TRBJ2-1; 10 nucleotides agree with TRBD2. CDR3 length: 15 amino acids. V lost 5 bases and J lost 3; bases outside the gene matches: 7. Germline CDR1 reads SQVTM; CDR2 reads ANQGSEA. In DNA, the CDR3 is TGCAGCGTTACCCTTAGCGGGAGGAACTACAATGAGCAGTTCTTC. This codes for CSVTLSGRNYNEQFF.

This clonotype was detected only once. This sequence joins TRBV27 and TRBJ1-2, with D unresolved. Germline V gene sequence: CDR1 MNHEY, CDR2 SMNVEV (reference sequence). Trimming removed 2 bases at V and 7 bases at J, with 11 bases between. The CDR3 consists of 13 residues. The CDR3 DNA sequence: TGTGCCAGCAGTTTAGCGGGGAGTCGTGGCTACACCTTC. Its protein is CASSLAGSRGYTF.

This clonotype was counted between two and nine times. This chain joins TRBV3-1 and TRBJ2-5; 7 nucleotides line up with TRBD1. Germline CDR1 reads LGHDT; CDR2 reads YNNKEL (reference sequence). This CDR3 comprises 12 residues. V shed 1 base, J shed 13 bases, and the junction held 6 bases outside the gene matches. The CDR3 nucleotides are TGTGCCAGCAGCCAAGGACAGGGCGCAACGTACTTC. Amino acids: CASSQGQGATYF.

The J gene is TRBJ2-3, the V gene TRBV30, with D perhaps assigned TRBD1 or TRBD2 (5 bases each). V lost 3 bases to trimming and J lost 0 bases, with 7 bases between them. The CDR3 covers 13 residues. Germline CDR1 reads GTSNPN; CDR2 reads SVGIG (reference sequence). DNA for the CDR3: TGTGCCTGGAGGGGACCCAGCACAGATACGCAGTATTTT. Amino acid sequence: CAWRGPSTDTQYF.

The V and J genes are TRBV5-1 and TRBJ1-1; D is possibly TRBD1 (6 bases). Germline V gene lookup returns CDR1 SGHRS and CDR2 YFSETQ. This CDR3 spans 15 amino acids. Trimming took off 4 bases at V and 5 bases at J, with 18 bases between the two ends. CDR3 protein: CASSPRGGGDTEAFF. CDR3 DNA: TGCGCCAGCAGCCCCAGGGGAGGGGGGGATACTGAAGCTTTCTTT.

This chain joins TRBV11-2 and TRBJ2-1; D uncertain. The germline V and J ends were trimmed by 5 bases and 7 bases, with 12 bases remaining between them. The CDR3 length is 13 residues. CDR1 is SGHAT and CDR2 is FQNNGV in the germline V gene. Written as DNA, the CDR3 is TGTGCCAGCAGCCCCCGATTGCAGAATGAGCAGTTCTTC. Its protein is CASSPRLQNEQFF.